This T cell receptor (beta chain) was found in a study of blood T cells in healthy people across ages. Study-level findings and limits: Versus aged donors, long-lived donors had higher diversity and more naive CD4+ cells.

CDR3 length equals 17 residues. The V gene's germline CDR1 is SGHVS and CDR2 FNYEAQ. The ends were cut back, 1 base at V and 0 bases at J, with 10 bases in the middle. Notes on this clonotype: Its antigen is unidentified.

Primers used in a second PCR of about 7 to 11 cycles were a sample-barcoded 5' primer and a J-beta primer mix. TCRdb called the 5' RACE reads again in MiXCR, with one record for every CDR3 protein. The sample contains over 1.5 million distinct CDR3 sequences, about 49% of which appear only once. Isolation yielded PBMCs, at least 7 million per sample, in every case. Sequencing was performed on blood. The V call is TRBV7-6, the J call TRBJ1-6, with D possibly TRBD1 on 5 matching bases. The receptor was derived from a woman between 35 and 50 years old in good health. The CDR3: CASSLVVGGSYNSPLHF. The CDR3 coding sequence is TGTGCCAGCAGCTTAGTCGTCGGGGGCTCCTATAATTCACCCCTCCACTTT.